This T cell receptor beta chain was found in a study of breast tumors, draining lymph nodes, adjacent tissues. The study's findings and limits: Luminal-like breast cancer showed significantly greater tumor-nontumor repertoire similarity than basal-like breast cancer did. Tumor T cell lymph node origin was a supported hypothesis, not proven.

With respect to this clonotype: As yet, its antigen is unknown.

TCRdb recomputed calls from the multiplex PCR reads with MiXCR, one row per CDR3 protein. In the table there are about 15,000 distinct CDR3 sequences, about 60% of which are singletons. CDR3 length: 15 residues. V lost 5 bases, J lost 5 bases, and 18 bases lay in between. Germline V CDR1 and CDR2: SGHTA, FQGNSA. V usage is TRBV7-2 and J usage is TRBJ2-5; a possible D gene is TRBD2 (6 bases). This receptor was obtained from a female donor with breast cancer. Some clones in this sample may be carry-over from other donors' samples. The material sequenced was tumor-adjacent breast tissue. The CDR3 DNA is TGTGCCAGCAGCCAGAAGAGGGGTGGAGGGGAGACCCAGTACTTC. This gives the protein CASSQKRGGGETQYF.